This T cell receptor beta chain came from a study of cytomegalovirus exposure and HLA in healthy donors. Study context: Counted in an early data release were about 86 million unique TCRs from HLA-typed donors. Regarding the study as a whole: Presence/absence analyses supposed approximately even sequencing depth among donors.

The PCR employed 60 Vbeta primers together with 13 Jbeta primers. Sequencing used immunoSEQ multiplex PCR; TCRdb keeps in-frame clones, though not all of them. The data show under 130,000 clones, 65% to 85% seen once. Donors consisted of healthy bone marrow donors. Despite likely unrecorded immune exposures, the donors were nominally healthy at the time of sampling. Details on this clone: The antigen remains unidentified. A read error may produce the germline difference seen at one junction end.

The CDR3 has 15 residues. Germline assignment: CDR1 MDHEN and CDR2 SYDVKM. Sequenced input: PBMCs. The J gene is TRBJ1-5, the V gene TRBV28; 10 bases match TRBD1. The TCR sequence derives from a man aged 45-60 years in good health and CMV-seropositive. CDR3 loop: CASSLGTGVAQPKHF. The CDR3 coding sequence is TGTGCCAGCAGTTTAGGGACAGGGGTTGCTCAGCCCAAGCATTTT.